Described below is a single TCR beta chain sequence and its context. The clone's antigen remains unknown. Per-nucleotide qualities are absent, and no much larger clonotype sits a single base away. The High Capacity cDNA Reverse Transcription Kit was used to reverse transcribe all of the isolated RNA, meaning that expressed TCRB transcripts were what got sequenced. Deep immunoSEQ sequencing was applied to naive, central memory and regulatory T cell samples, giving an average of roughly 3.5 million total reads per sample. Sorted cells were lysed in RLT buffer and RNA was extracted with DNase-treated RNeasy Micro or Mini kits, depending on cell number. To prevent cross-contamination, every cell subset was processed on its own, while patient and healthy donor samples were processed together. Using the immunoSEQ multiplex PCR, TCRB sequences were amplified from cDNA into 87-bp fragments spanning the CDR3 region. Sequencing of the amplicons was performed on the Illumina HiSeq platform. Regarding the original processing steps: PCR bias was corrected computationally using synthetic template baselines, and reads within Hamming distance 2 were collapsed, with unmergeable singletons discarded. Reads were aligned against IMGT to assign V, D and J genes, CDR3 length and insertions or deletions at six rearrangement sites. Within each subset, clonotype counts were normalized to sorted cell number, and only after that were true diversity and Gini coefficients computed with the tcR R package. The overlap coefficient, calculated on TCRB nucleotide sequences, was used to measure repertoire sharing. TCRdb mirrors the immuneACCESS table, restricted to in-frame sequences. Some clones are absent from its copies; in checked studies, under half trace to an unresolved V gene, and the reason for the others is unknown. V and J calls and clone size are as listed in that table; D and trimming were resolved from the DNA. For this sample the table gives 150,000 or so clones, of which 9.5% to 10% were detected only once. The ten most abundant clones make up around 0.65% of the sample.

A single peripheral blood draw of 95 to 150 mL on average was collected from each donor into heparinised tubes. Naive, central memory, regulatory and stem cell-like memory CD4+ T cells were sorted on a BD FACSAria II using a panel including CD45RO, CCR7, CD25, CD127, CD95 and CD27. Purity was above 98% for every sorted population. PBMCs were isolated immediately by Lymphoprep density gradient centrifugation and stained directly without culture. So that batch effects would be minimized, each experiment stained and sorted samples in pairs, pairing one healthy donor with one patient. The data derive from a study of beta chain features in type 1 diabetes (dated by TCRdb to the late 2010s). Study-level background: No differences in mean age, gender distribution, total cell number or subset yield were found between patients and healthy donors. Naive and central memory subsets were obtained from all 28 donors, but regulatory and stem cell-like memory subsets were isolated from only 8 patients and roughly 8 healthy donors. A total of about 110 million sorted cells were examined across all samples, and the number of cells per subset was strongly correlated with RNA yield. The study compared the TCRB repertoires of sorted circulating CD4+ T cell subsets in recently diagnosed type 1 diabetes patients with those in matched healthy donors.

The research as a whole found: Only small numbers of individuals were included in the HLA sub-analyses, which left unresolved whether HLA type had any influence on TCRB rearrangement. Shorter templates might be favored by PCR, yet because patient and control samples were amplified and corrected together, any such skew would affect both groups equally. Type 1 diabetes patients showed a moderate but significant shortening of TCRB CDR3 length in all four CD4+ subsets. Because cDNA rather than genomic DNA was sequenced, highly expressing activated cells could have been over-represented, although no difference in activation and CD3 levels was found between groups. At VDJ recombination sites, patients with type 1 diabetes made fewer insertions and deleted more nucleotides, a pattern implying thymic rearrangement abnormalities. Naive, central memory and regulatory TCRB repertoires appeared to be more similar among patients than among healthy donors.

The CDR3 numbers 15 residues from cysteine through phenylalanine. CDR3 DNA only is kept here, 45 bases in frame from base 1. V loses 6 bases of germline sequence and J loses 2 bases, and the interval between the two ends is 14 bases. Reading the germline V gene gives CDR1 MNHEY and CDR2 SVGAGI. This receptor was taken from a woman aged 40 to 49 in good health. Material for sequencing was central memory CD4+ T cells from blood. Here the chain combines TRBV6-5 and TRBJ1-5; a weak D assignment points to TRBD1 (5 bases agree). At the DNA level, the sequence is TGTGCCAGCAGGACCCAGGGCGCGGGCAATCAGCCCCAGCATTTT. It codes for CASRTQGAGNQPQHF.